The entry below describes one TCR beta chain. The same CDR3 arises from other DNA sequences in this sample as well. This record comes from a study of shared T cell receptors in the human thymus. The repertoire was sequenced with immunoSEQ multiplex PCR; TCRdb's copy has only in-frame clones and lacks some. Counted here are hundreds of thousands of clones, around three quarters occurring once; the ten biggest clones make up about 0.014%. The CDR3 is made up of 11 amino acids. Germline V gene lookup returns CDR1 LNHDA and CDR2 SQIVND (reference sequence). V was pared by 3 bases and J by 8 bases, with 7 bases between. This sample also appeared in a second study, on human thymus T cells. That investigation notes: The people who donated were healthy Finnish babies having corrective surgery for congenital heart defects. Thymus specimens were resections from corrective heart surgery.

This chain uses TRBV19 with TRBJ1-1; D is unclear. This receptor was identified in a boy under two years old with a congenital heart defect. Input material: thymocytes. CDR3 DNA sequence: TGTGCCAGTAGTATTGCAGGAGAAGCTTTCTTT. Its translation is CASSIAGEAFF.